This passage covers 19 T cell receptor beta chains from one sample sequenced in a study of identical twins. Each CDR3 protein is one row after TCRdb ran MiXCR on the 5' RACE reads. In the table there are hundreds of thousands of distinct CDR3 sequences, roughly 20% of which are singletons. Separately, the same data were catalogued under a study of T cells expressing NK-cell markers.

Sequencing was done on a sample of PBMCs. These receptor sequences come from a woman under 30 in good health.

This clonotype has a handful of counts. The CDR3, as DNA: TGTGCCAGCAGTTATCGGTGGGACAGGTCCTCAGGGCAGTTCTTC. This translates into CASSYRWDRSSGQFF. The V call is TRBV6-5, the J call TRBJ2-1; 8 bases fit TRBD1. The germline gives CDR1 MNHEY, CDR2 SVGAGI. The trim removed 3 bases at V and 12 bases at J, leaving 13 bases unmatched. This CDR3 region has 15 residues.

The V gene is TRBV30, the J gene TRBJ2-3; no clear D gene. Germline V gene lookup returns CDR1 GTSNPN and CDR2 SVGIG (reference sequence). Trimming stripped 2 bases from V and 2 bases from J, with 11 bases between. CDR3 length equals 14 residues. CDR3 sequence: CAWSPILYTDTQYF. The CDR3 nucleotides read TGTGCCTGGAGTCCCATCCTTTACACAGATACGCAGTATTTT.

This clonotype was detected a few times. CDR3 residues: CASSAPGGIEQFF. CDR3 DNA sequence: TGTGCCAGCAGCGCTCCCGGAGGGATTGAGCAGTTCTTC. The chain combines TRBV7-9 with TRBJ2-1, with D perhaps TRBD2 (6 bases). V lost 5 bases to trimming and J lost 9 bases, with 14 bases between them. There are 13 residues in the CDR3. CDR1 is SEHNR and CDR2 is FQNEAQ in the germline V gene (reference sequence).

The chain couples TRBV4-3 to TRBJ2-2; no clear D gene. CDR3 length: 16 residues. Germline CDR1 LGHNA, CDR2 YSLEER. Trimming removed 1 base from V and 6 bases from J, with 15 bases in between. The CDR3 bases are TGCGCCAGCAGCCAAGTTAACAAAGTTTCCGCCGGGGAGCTGTTTTTT. As protein: CASSQVNKVSAGELFF.

The rearrangement uses TRBV7-2 and TRBJ2-2; D not resolved. Germline lookup yields CDR1 SGHTA and CDR2 FQGNSA. V was pared by 5 bases and J by 6 bases, with 13 bases between. This CDR3 comprises 14 residues. CDR3 sequence: CASSVHSGPGELFF. CDR3 nucleotide sequence: TGTGCCAGCAGCGTCCACTCCGGGCCCGGGGAGCTGTTTTTT.

CDR3 loop: CASSLVLPGDTQYF. CDR3 nucleotide sequence: TGTGCCAGCAGCTTAGTACTTCCCGGAGATACGCAGTATTTT. The rearrangement joins TRBV7-9 to TRBJ2-3, with unresolved D. This CDR3 region has 14 residues. From germline, CDR1 is SEHNR and CDR2 FQNEAQ (reference sequence). With 1 base removed from V and 5 bases from J, the gap between germline ends came to 10 bases.

This clonotype was detected only a few times. The CDR3 DNA is TGTGCCATCACTAGCGGGAGGGCCGGAGATACGCAGTATTTT. It codes for CAITSGRAGDTQYF. The chain is built from TRBV10-3 and TRBJ2-3; TRBD2 agrees at 12 bases. CDR3 length: 14 residues. Germline-derived CDR1 and CDR2 are ENHRY and SYGVKD. J gave up 5 bases and V 7 bases, and 4 bases lay outside the gene matches.

CDR3 DNA: TGTGCCAGCAGCTTCCAGACAGGGGGCAAGACCCAGTACTTC. It encodes CASSFQTGGKTQYF. The V gene is TRBV7-8, the J gene TRBJ2-5; 10 positions match TRBD1. The V segment lost 3 bases and the J segment 6 bases; nucleotides outside the gene matches: 4. The V gene's germline CDR1 is SGHVS and CDR2 FQNEAQ. This CDR3 is built from 14 residues.

The chain has TRBV29-1 and TRBJ1-2; D is ambiguous. The germline V and J ends were trimmed by 7 bases and 8 bases, with 17 bases remaining between them. Per germline, CDR1 SQVTM and CDR2 ANQGSEA. This CDR3 region has 12 residues. CDR3 amino acids: CSALPPTQGYTF. Written as DNA, the CDR3 is TGCAGCGCCCTGCCTCCAACCCAAGGCTACACCTTC. Combining the CDR3 with reference TRBV29-1 and TRBJ1-2 gives the whole variable domain SAVISQKPSRDICQRGTSLTIQCQVDSQVTMMFWYRQQPGQSLTLIATANQGSEATYESGFVIDKFPISRPNLTFSTLTVSNMSPEDSSIYLCSALPPTQGYTFGSGTRLTVV.

This clonotype was detected many times. The chain joins TRBV9 to TRBJ2-1; D perhaps matches TRBD2 (8 bases). V dropped 3 bases and J dropped 6 bases, with 13 bases sitting between them. Germline values: CDR1 SGDLS, CDR2 YYNGEE. This CDR3 comprises 14 residues. The chain's CDR3 is CASSAGGTANEQFF. The CDR3 nucleotides are TGTGCCAGCAGCGCGGGAGGGACAGCCAATGAGCAGTTCTTC.

V and J are TRBV12-3 or TRBV12-4 and TRBJ2-7; no reliable D call. Trimming removed 2 bases at V and 2 bases at J, with 10 bases between. This CDR3 comprises 14 residues. The CDR3 DNA reads TGTGCCAGCAGTTTATCACAGCTCACCTACGAGCAGTACTTC. As protein: CASSLSQLTYEQYF.

Only a few counts were recorded for this clonotype. V is TRBV14 and J is TRBJ2-3, with D possibly matching TRBD2 (5 bases). Germline V lookup: CDR1 SGHDN, CDR2 FVKESK. The V gene lost 3 bases and the J gene lost 4 bases, with 14 bases spanning the gap. The CDR3 totals 15 residues. CDR3 protein: CASSHSGTRADTQYF. The DNA for the CDR3 is TGTGCCAGCAGCCACAGCGGAACAAGGGCAGATACGCAGTATTTT.

This clonotype was detected only a few times. The rearrangement joins TRBV12-3 or TRBV12-4 to TRBJ1-1; D not certain. The CDR3 consists of 11 residues. V was pared by 10 bases and J by 1 base, with 7 bases between. The CDR3 coding sequence is TGTGCCACCGAAGCGAACACTGAAGCTTTCTTT. This encodes CATEANTEAFF.

The V call is TRBV29-1, the J call TRBJ2-7; D may be TRBD1 or TRBD2 (5 bases each). The CDR3 totals 13 residues. Trimming shortened V by 7 bases and J by 2 bases, and 15 bases separated the two germline ends. CDR1 and CDR2 from the germline V gene are SQVTM and ANQGSEA. The CDR3 DNA reads as TGCAGCGGGGGCCGGGACGAGCCCTACGAGCAGTACTTC. Translation: CSGGRDEPYEQYF.

The gene calls are TRBV27 and TRBJ1-2, with D hard to call. The V and J ends lost 3 bases and 4 bases respectively, with 9 bases between them. The CDR3 totals 13 residues. Germline V gene data show CDR1 as MNHEY and CDR2 as SMNVEV (reference sequence). In DNA, the CDR3 is TGTGCCAGCAGTTTTAGGAATAGCTATGGCTACACCTTC. Its translation is CASSFRNSYGYTF.

The gene calls are TRBV5-6 and TRBJ2-3; either TRBD1 or TRBD2 may supply D (5 bases each). This CDR3 spans 12 amino acids. V lost 4 bases and J 6 bases, leaving 9 bases between the germline ends. Germline V gene lookup returns CDR1 SGHDT and CDR2 YYEEEE. This CDR3 is CASSEGWDTQYF. The CDR3 nucleotides are TGTGCCAGCAGCGAGGGGTGGGATACGCAGTATTTT. Based on the CDR3 plus reference TRBV5-6 and TRBJ2-3, the full variable domain is DAGVTQSPTHLIKTRGQQVTLRCSPKSGHDTVSWYQQALGQGPQFIFQYYEEEERQRGNFPDRFSGHQFPNYSSELNVNALLLGDSALYLCASSEGWDTQYFGPGTRLTVL.

In its sample, this clonotype was seen many times. This chain joins TRBV12-3 or TRBV12-4 and TRBJ2-7; 7 bases map to TRBD1. CDR3 length: 15 amino acids. V dropped 6 bases and J dropped 1; count of bases not matched to a gene: 9. This CDR3 is CASSRDRVGSYEQYF. CDR3 nucleotide sequence: TGTGCCAGCAGCAGAGACAGGGTGGGATCCTACGAGCAGTACTTC.

The chain links TRBV29-1 to TRBJ2-3; 7 nucleotides agree with TRBD2. With 7 bases clipped from V and 6 bases from J, the junction kept 4 bases outside the gene matches. The length of the CDR3 is 11 residues. Per the germline V gene, CDR1 is SQVTM and CDR2 is ANQGSEA. The DNA for the CDR3 is TGCAGCGGGGGGGGTTCGGATACGCAGTATTTT. As protein: CSGGGSDTQYF.

This chain connects TRBV7-2 to TRBJ2-1; the D is unclear. Germline assignment: CDR1 SGHTA and CDR2 FQGNSA. The CDR3 is 14 residues long. The germline V and J ends were trimmed by 0 bases and 7 bases, with 10 bases remaining between them. CDR3: CASSLAAVWNEQFF. The CDR3 region has the DNA TGTGCCAGCAGCTTAGCAGCCGTCTGGAATGAGCAGTTCTTC.